The clone carrying this TCR beta chain was detected many times. This sample is part of a study of blood T cells in healthy people across ages. With a J-beta primer mix and a sample-barcoded 5' primer, a second PCR ran about 7 to 12 cycles. In TCRdb, the 5' RACE reads were re-called with MiXCR into one record per CDR3 protein. This sample yields 1.5 million to 2 million distinct CDR3 sequences, of which approximately 30% are seen a single time; over 7% belongs to the top ten. Trimming left V 3 bases short and J 5 bases short, with 20 bases between. The CDR3 contains 15 residues. The germline CDR1 and CDR2 sequences are DFQATT and SNEGSKA (reference sequence).

The source is a woman aged 25 to 39 in good health. Sequencing used blood. The V call is TRBV20-1, the J call TRBJ2-7; TRBD2 is a possible D gene (6 bases). Here the CDR3 reads CSASPHDGSSNEQYF. The CDR3, as DNA: TGCAGTGCTAGTCCCCATGACGGGAGCTCGAACGAGCAGTACTTC.